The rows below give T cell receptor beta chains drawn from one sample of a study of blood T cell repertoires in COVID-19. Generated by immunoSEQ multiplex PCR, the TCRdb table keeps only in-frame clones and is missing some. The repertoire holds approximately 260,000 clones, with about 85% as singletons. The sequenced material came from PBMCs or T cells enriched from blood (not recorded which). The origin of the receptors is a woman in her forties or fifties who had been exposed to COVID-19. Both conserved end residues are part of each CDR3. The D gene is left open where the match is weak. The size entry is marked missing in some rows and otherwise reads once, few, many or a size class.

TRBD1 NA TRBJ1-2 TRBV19 CASHRQGETNYGYTF TGTGCCAGTCATCGACAGGGCGAGACTAACTATGGCTACACCTTC
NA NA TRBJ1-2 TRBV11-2 CASSLSGQPGGYTF TGTGCCAGCAGCTTAAGCGGCCAGCCCGGGGGCTACACCTTC
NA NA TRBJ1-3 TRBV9 CASTQGSGNTIYF TGTGCCAGCACCCAGGGGAGTGGAAACACCATATATTTT
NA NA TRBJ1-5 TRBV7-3 CASSLRGDQPQHF TGTGCCAGCAGCTTAAGGGGGGACCAGCCCCAGCATTTT
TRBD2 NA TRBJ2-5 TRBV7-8 CASSTERGQETQYF TGTGCCAGCAGCACAGAGCGGGGGCAGGAGACCCAGTACTTC
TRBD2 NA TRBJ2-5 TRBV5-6 CASSLDGTSGSVETQYF TGTGCCAGCAGCTTGGACGGGACTAGCGGGTCCGTAGAGACCCAGTACTTC
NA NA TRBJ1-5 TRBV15 CATTKGFNQPQHF TGTGCCACCACAAAGGGGTTCAATCAGCCCCAGCATTTT
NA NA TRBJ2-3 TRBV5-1 CASSLASGPSTDTQYF TGCGCCAGCAGCTTGGCGAGCGGGCCTAGCACAGATACGCAGTATTTT
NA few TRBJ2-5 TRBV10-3 CAISERTIEETQYF TGTGCCATCAGTGAGCGGACAATAGAAGAGACCCAGTACTTC
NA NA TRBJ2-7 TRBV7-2 CATSTDRTYEQYF TGTGCCACCTCGACAGACCGTACCTACGAGCAGTACTTC
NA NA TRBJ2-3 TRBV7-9 CASSLRRDLTDTQYF TGTGCCAGCAGCTTACGCCGGGATCTCACAGATACGCAGTATTTT
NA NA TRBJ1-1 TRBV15 CATVAGALMNTEAFF TGTGCCACCGTCGCTGGGGCCTTAATGAACACTGAAGCTTTCTTT
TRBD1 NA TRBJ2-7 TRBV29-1 CSVSTGGYEQYF TGCAGCGTTTCGACAGGGGGCTACGAGCAGTACTTC
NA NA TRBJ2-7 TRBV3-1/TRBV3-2 CASSQTSTSLYEQYF TGTGCCAGCAGCCAAACCTCTACGTCCCTCTACGAGCAGTACTTC
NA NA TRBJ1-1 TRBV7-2 CASSTGHLNTEAFF TGTGCCAGCAGTACGGGACACTTGAACACTGAAGCTTTCTTT
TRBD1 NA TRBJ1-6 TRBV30 CAWSGGTALSSYNSPLHF TGTGCCTGGAGTGGCGGGACAGCCCTGAGCTCCTATAATTCACCCCTCCACTTT
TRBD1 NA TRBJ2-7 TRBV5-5 CASSHRDGQAGYPTSYEQYF TGTGCCAGCAGCCATCGAGACGGACAGGCGGGCTACCCGACCTCGTACGAGCAGTACTTC
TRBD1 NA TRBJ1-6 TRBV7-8 CASSFDRDNSPLHF TGTGCCAGCAGCTTTGACAGGGATAATTCACCCCTCCACTTT
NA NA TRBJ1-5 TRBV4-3 CASSQQRASNQPQHF TGCGCCAGCAGCCAGCAGAGGGCCTCCAATCAGCCCCAGCATTTT
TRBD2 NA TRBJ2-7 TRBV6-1 CASSEASSGYEQYF TGTGCCAGCAGTGAAGCGTCTAGCGGCTACGAGCAGTACTTC
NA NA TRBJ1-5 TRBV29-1 CSAGSGGSNQPQHF TGCAGCGCCGGGAGCGGGGGCAGCAATCAGCCCCAGCATTTT
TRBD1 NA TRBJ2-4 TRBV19 CASSIGQGAGNIQYF TGTGCCAGTAGTATTGGACAGGGGGCGGGAAACATTCAGTACTTC
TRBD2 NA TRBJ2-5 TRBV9 CASSPSGGGLGETQYF TGTGCCAGCAGCCCTAGCGGGGGGGGCCTTGGGGAGACCCAGTACTTC
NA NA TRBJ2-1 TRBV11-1 CASSDKVPGEFF TGTGCCAGCAGCGATAAGGTCCCGGGGGAGTTCTTC
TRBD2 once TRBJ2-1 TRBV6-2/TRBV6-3 CASSYSSGGTYNEQFF TGTGCCAGCAGTTACTCAAGCGGGGGAACCTACAATGAGCAGTTCTTC
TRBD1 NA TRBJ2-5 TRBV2 CASSESRDRPQETQYF TGTGCCAGCAGTGAAAGTAGGGACAGGCCCCAAGAGACCCAGTACTTC
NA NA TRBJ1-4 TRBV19 CASKLSATNEKLFF TGTGCCAGTAAACTAAGCGCAACTAATGAAAAACTGTTTTTT
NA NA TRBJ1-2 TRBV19 CASMGRANYGYTF TGTGCCAGTATGGGCAGGGCCAACTATGGCTACACCTTC
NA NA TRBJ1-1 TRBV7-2 CASSLAGVRKVAFF TGTGCCAGCAGCTTAGCAGGAGTCCGAAAAGTGGCTTTCTTT